These 30 T cell receptor beta chains came from one sample sequenced in a study of CD8 T cells in ankylosing spondylitis. The antigens of these receptors remain unknown. TCRdb itself ran the 5' RACE reads through MiXCR, one entry per CDR3 protein. The repertoire holds roughly 700,000 distinct CDR3 sequences, with around 17% as singletons. Whole-study results and caveats: Blood from ankylosing spondylitis patients appeared to carry a characteristic roughly 8-variant TCR beta motif.

Specimen: blood, either unsorted or a sorted T cell fraction (not recorded which). All receptors come from a male donor with ankylosing spondylitis.

The chain recombines TRBV12-5 with TRBJ2-6; D is unclear. This CDR3 is 15 amino acids long. Germline lookup yields CDR1 LGHNT and CDR2 FRNRAP. V shed 7 bases and J shed 0 bases, with 10 bases lying between them. The CDR3 sequence is CASAPSPSGANVLTF. CDR3 DNA sequence: TGTGCTAGTGCACCTTCACCCTCTGGGGCCAACGTCCTGACTTTC.

This clonotype was counted between two and nine times. CDR3 region: CGPRGPEGTGELFF. CDR3 DNA sequence: TGTGGCCCTAGGGGCCCCGAGGGCACCGGGGAGCTGTTTTTT. V and J are TRBV7-9 and TRBJ2-2; D possibly matches TRBD1 or TRBD2 (5 bases each). Germline CDR1 is SEHNR and CDR2 is FQNEAQ (reference sequence). This CDR3 is 14 amino acids long.

This clonotype was counted a few times. The rearrangement links TRBV5-1 to TRBJ1-1; TRBD1 agrees at 9 bases. V lost 2 bases to trimming and J lost 6 bases; unmatched junction nucleotides: 8. This CDR3 is 15 amino acids long. The V gene's germline CDR1 is SGHRS and CDR2 YFSETQ. The CDR3 DNA is TGCGCCAGCAGCTTACTGGGGGACAGGGCCGCTGAAGCTTTCTTT. This codes for CASSLLGDRAAEAFF.

This sequence joins TRBV30 and TRBJ1-6; TRBD1 agrees at 9 bases. J lost 13 bases, V lost 5 bases, and 9 bases had no gene match. CDR3 length equals 13 residues. Germline V gives CDR1 GTSNPN, CDR2 SVGIG (reference sequence). The CDR3 bases are TGTGCCTGGTCGGGACAGGGAGGGTTGCCCCTCCACTTT. It yields the protein CAWSGQGGLPLHF.

The J gene is TRBJ2-7, the V gene TRBV29-1, with D maybe TRBD2 (6 bases). Per the germline V gene, CDR1 is SQVTM and CDR2 is ANQGSEA. This CDR3 has 12 amino acids. V was pared by 4 bases and J by 5 bases, with 12 bases between. CDR3 in amino acids: CSVGVGGDEQYF. The CDR3 DNA follows: TGCAGCGTTGGGGTCGGAGGGGACGAGCAGTACTTC.

V gene TRBV27 combines with J gene TRBJ2-7, with D possibly matching TRBD1 (6 bases). CDR1 and CDR2 (germline): MNHEY, SMNVEV (reference sequence). V lost 3 bases, J lost 3 bases, and 12 bases lay in between. This CDR3 is 14 amino acids long. The chain's CDR3 is CASSFRTGFYEQYF. The CDR3 DNA follows: TGTGCCAGCAGTTTTCGTACAGGGTTCTACGAGCAGTACTTC.

The V gene is TRBV7-8, the J gene TRBJ1-5; D not certain. The V end was cut by 0 bases, the J end by 4 bases, with 7 bases between. Germline V gene data show CDR1 as SGHVS and CDR2 as FQNEAQ. The length of the CDR3 is 14 residues. Written as DNA, the CDR3 is TGTGCCAGCAGCTTAGCGAAATCTAATCAGCCCCAGCATTTT. Translation gives CASSLAKSNQPQHF.

This sequence joins TRBV5-1 and TRBJ1-2; TRBD1 might be the D (6 bases). Per germline, CDR1 SGHRS and CDR2 YFSETQ. The germline V and J ends were trimmed by 5 bases and 1 base, with 12 bases remaining between them. The CDR3 contains 14 residues. In DNA, the CDR3 is TGCGCCAGCAGTAGGGGGGCCTTTAACTATGGCTACACCTTC. As protein: CASSRGAFNYGYTF.

A few counts support this clonotype. CDR3 protein: CASSLSGRVTEAFF. CDR3 DNA sequence: TGCGCCAGCAGCTTGTCGGGGAGAGTCACTGAAGCTTTCTTT. This sequence joins TRBV5-1 and TRBJ1-1; no clear D. The CDR3 totals 14 residues. The germline V gene has CDR1 SGHRS and CDR2 YFSETQ. V was clipped by 1 base and J by 4 bases, with 11 bases between them.

The table lists this clonotype with a few counts. The chain uses TRBV7-2 and TRBJ2-1, with TRBD2 matching over 8 bases. The CDR3 spans 15 residues. Trimming removed 4 bases from V and 4 bases from J; junction bases left unmatched: 6. Looked up from germline, CDR1 is SGHTA and CDR2 is FQGNSA. This CDR3 is CASSSQTSEYNEQFF. DNA of the CDR3: TGTGCCAGCAGCTCACAGACTAGCGAGTACAATGAGCAGTTCTTC.

J is TRBJ2-1 and V is TRBV6-2 or TRBV6-3; TRBD2 might be the D (7 bases). The CDR3 has 14 residues. The germline gives CDR1 MNHEY, CDR2 SVGEGT. With 7 bases removed from V and 1 base from J, the gap between germline ends came to 11 bases. Here the CDR3 reads CASTGGPSYNEQFF. CDR3 nucleotides: TGTGCCAGCACGGGGGGCCCATCCTACAATGAGCAGTTCTTC.

The chain uses TRBV5-1 and TRBJ2-7; 8 bases map to TRBD1. V trimming: 4 bases; J trimming: 7 bases; junction bases outside the gene matches: 16. Germline CDR1 is SGHRS and CDR2 is YFSETQ. This CDR3 has 16 residues. The CDR3 is CASSPDNRDRTGEQYF. In DNA, the CDR3 is TGCGCCAGCAGCCCCGACAACAGGGACAGGACTGGGGAGCAGTACTTC.

This clonotype was counted only a few times. The rearrangement links TRBV12-5 to TRBJ2-3; D may be TRBD1 (6 bases). The V end lost 1 base, the J end lost 0 bases, and 8 bases lay between the germline ends. Germline CDR1 reads LGHNT; CDR2 reads FRNRAP. The CDR3 has 15 amino acids. The CDR3 sequence is CASGLGTASTDTQYF. Here the CDR3 DNA reads TGTGCTAGTGGTTTGGGGACAGCTAGCACAGATACGCAGTATTTT.

A few counts support this clonotype. The CDR3 DNA sequence: TGTGCCAGCAGCCAAGGTTCGGGACAGGGGATAGATACGCAGTATTTT. This codes for CASSQGSGQGIDTQYF. The gene calls are TRBV4-2 and TRBJ2-3; 10 bases match TRBD1. The V and J ends lost 1 base and 5 bases, in that order; junction bases with no gene match: 6. This CDR3 contains 16 residues. Per germline, CDR1 LGHNA and CDR2 YNFKEQ.

This clonotype occurred once. The J gene is TRBJ2-7, the V gene TRBV4-2; 9 bases line up with TRBD2. CDR1 LGHNA and CDR2 YNFKEQ come from the germline V gene. J gave up 0 bases and V 0 bases, and 3 bases lay outside the gene matches. CDR3 length: 16 residues. This CDR3 reads CASSQEELAGSYEQYF. The CDR3 bases are TGTGCCAGCAGCCAAGAGGAACTAGCGGGCTCCTACGAGCAGTACTTC.

CDR3 nucleotide sequence: TGTGCCAGCAGTTACGGCCCCGGGGAGGGTGAGTTTGCTGAAGCTTTCTTT. Translating gives CASSYGPGEGEFAEAFF. This chain connects TRBV6-5 to TRBJ1-1, with D hard to call. The ends were cut back, 2 bases at V and 6 bases at J, with 22 bases in the middle. The CDR3 runs to 17 residues. CDR1 is MNHEY and CDR2 is SVGAGI in the germline V gene.

The chain couples TRBV20-1 to TRBJ2-3; D is uncertain. The CDR3 has 11 residues. Germline V CDR1 and CDR2: DFQATT, SNEGSKA (reference sequence). V was clipped by 0 bases and J by 9 bases, with 7 bases between them. CDR3 sequence: CSARDGRTQYF. The DNA for the CDR3 is TGCAGTGCTAGAGATGGGCGGACGCAGTATTTT.

This clonotype appeared a few times. Here the CDR3 DNA reads TGTGCCAGCAGCTTTGTCGTGGGGGGCCATCGAAACAATGAGCAGTTCTTC. Translated: CASSFVVGGHRNNEQFF. The chain has TRBV11-2 and TRBJ2-1; the D call may be TRBD1 or TRBD2 (6 bases each). The CDR3 runs 17 residues. CDR1 is SGHAT and CDR2 is FQNNGV in the germline V gene. With 3 bases removed from V and 5 bases from J, the gap between germline ends came to 20 bases.

This clonotype was seen ten or more times. The rearrangement uses TRBV10-3 and TRBJ2-7; D is perhaps TRBD2 (6 bases). The germline CDR1 and CDR2 sequences are ENHRY and SYGVKD. Trimming took off 4 bases at V and 3 bases at J, with 19 bases between the two ends. This CDR3 comprises 16 residues. CDR3 amino acids: CAISASSGGINYEQYF. The CDR3, as DNA: TGTGCCATCAGTGCTTCAAGTGGCGGGATAAACTACGAGCAGTACTTC.

This chain joins TRBV28 and TRBJ2-3, with 9 bases identical to TRBD1. V lost 6 bases to trimming and J lost 4 bases; unmatched junction nucleotides: 17. Germline CDR1 is MDHEN and CDR2 is SYDVKM. The CDR3 runs to 18 residues. CDR3: CASSPERRPTGGSDTQYF. CDR3 sequence (DNA): TGTGCCAGCAGCCCCGAGCGTAGACCTACAGGGGGCTCAGATACGCAGTATTTT.

The rearrangement joins TRBV7-9 to TRBJ2-3; TRBD2 matches 10 bases. Germline values: CDR1 SEHNR, CDR2 FQNEAQ (reference sequence). CDR3 length equals 16 residues. Germline trimming cut 1 base from V and 2 bases from J; bases unmatched to any gene: 3. CDR3 protein: CASSLDSGRATDTQYF. The CDR3 DNA reads as TGTGCCAGCAGCTTAGACAGCGGGAGGGCCACAGATACGCAGTATTTT.

There are a few counts of this clonotype. V usage is TRBV3-1 and J usage is TRBJ2-7; D gene uncertain. The ends were cut back, 1 base at V and 6 bases at J, with 7 bases in the middle. CDR3 length equals 12 residues. Germline CDR1 LGHDT, CDR2 YNNKEL (reference sequence). CDR3 region: CASSQVHGEQYF. CDR3 in DNA: TGTGCCAGCAGCCAAGTTCACGGCGAGCAGTACTTC.

The chain is built from TRBV29-1 and TRBJ2-1; 11 bases map to TRBD1. The germline V gene has CDR1 SQVTM and CDR2 ANQGSEA. The CDR3 consists of 14 residues. J lost 7 bases, V lost 5 bases, and 7 bases had no gene match. The CDR3 region is CSVTGQGALNEQFF. The CDR3 DNA reads TGCAGCGTTACCGGACAGGGGGCTCTGAATGAGCAGTTCTTC.

The rearrangement links TRBV6-1 to TRBJ2-3; TRBD2 might be the D (5 bases). There are 16 residues in the CDR3. The germline CDR1 and CDR2 sequences are MNHNS and SASEGT. V lost 6 bases to trimming and J lost 0 bases, with 16 bases between them. The CDR3, as DNA: TGTGCCAGCAGCCCGAGGGAAGTATCTAGCACAGATACGCAGTATTTT. It codes for CASSPREVSSTDTQYF.

This clonotype was found many times. The V and J genes are TRBV12-3 or TRBV12-4 and TRBJ1-5; perhaps TRBD1 as D (6 bases). The V gene lost 4 bases and the J gene lost 6 bases, with 10 bases spanning the gap. This CDR3 spans 13 amino acids. CDR3 DNA: TGTGCCAGCAGTTCCAGGGGTGGTCAGCCCCAGCATTTT. It codes for CASSSRGGQPQHF.

This clonotype was detected ten times or more. This chain connects TRBV29-1 to TRBJ2-2; D gene unclear. Trimming cost V 5 bases and J 0 bases, with 13 bases left between them. Germline loops: CDR1 SQVTM, CDR2 ANQGSEA. CDR3 length: 15 residues. The CDR3 DNA reads TGCAGCGTTTCGAGGCAACTTTCGAACACCGGGGAGCTGTTTTTT. Residues: CSVSRQLSNTGELFF.

The table lists this clonotype with many counts. The V gene is TRBV5-1, the J gene TRBJ1-6; 7 positions agree with TRBD1. CDR3 size: 18 residues. V was clipped by 0 bases and J by 4 bases; unmatched bases: 10. CDR1 and CDR2 from the germline V gene are SGHRS and YFSETQ. The CDR3 bases are TGCGCCAGCAGCTTGGCCGAGGGGGCAGGGGTATATAATTCACCCCTCCACTTT. Its protein product is CASSLAEGAGVYNSPLHF.

The chain recombines TRBV19 with TRBJ2-1; possibly TRBD2 for D (7 bases). The CDR3 spans 14 residues. The V end was cut by 3 bases, the J end by 6 bases, with 12 bases between. The germline V gene encodes CDR1 LNHDA and CDR2 SQIVND (reference sequence). This chain's CDR3 is CASSMGGLVNEQFF. The CDR3, as DNA: TGTGCCAGTAGTATGGGGGGGCTAGTCAATGAGCAGTTCTTC.

The CDR3 nucleotides read TGCGCCAGCAGCCAAGATTTAGGACGTACCGGGGAGCTGTTTTTT. As protein: CASSQDLGRTGELFF. The chain couples TRBV4-1 to TRBJ2-2; no clear D. V was cut by 0 bases and J by 5 bases, with 10 bases left in between. CDR3 length: 15 amino acids. Germline assignment: CDR1 MGHRA and CDR2 YSYEKL.

The chain uses TRBV20-1 and TRBJ2-5; D tentatively reads TRBD1 or TRBD2 (6 bases each). The CDR3 runs 13 residues. The V and J ends lost 5 bases and 4 bases respectively, with 14 bases between them. CDR1 DFQATT and CDR2 SNEGSKA come from the germline V gene (reference sequence). In DNA form, the CDR3 reads TGCAGTGCTGAGTCCGGGGGCGGAGAGACCCAGTACTTC. Residues: CSAESGGGETQYF.